This TCR beta chain was identified in a study of T cell repertoires in cytomegalovirus infection. Study as a whole: Indications of both CMV infection and matching HLA type were provided by public TCR beta signatures. Study-wide results and limits: Identification of carriers of CMV plus the relevant HLA was performed using cumulative public TCR beta family frequency.

CDR1 is LNHDA and CDR2 is SQIVND in the germline V gene (reference sequence). This CDR3 has 15 residues. The V gene lost 1 base and the J gene lost 5 bases, with 13 bases spanning the gap. About this clonotype itself: The antigen remains unidentified.

TCRdb passed the reads through MiXCR, listing each CDR3 protein once. The sample records 640,000 or so distinct CDR3 sequences, around 35% being singletons. Sequencing used cultured PBMCs, obtained from culture after CMV antigen stimulation. This TCR was sampled from a human donor in good health (CMV status not recorded). Some clones in this sample may be carry-over from other donors' samples. The genes are TRBV19 and TRBJ2-3; a weak D match, TRBD2 (6 bases). CDR3 in DNA: TGTGCCAGTAGTATAGCACGCGGGGTGGAAGATACGCAGTATTTT. Protein product: CASSIARGVEDTQYF.